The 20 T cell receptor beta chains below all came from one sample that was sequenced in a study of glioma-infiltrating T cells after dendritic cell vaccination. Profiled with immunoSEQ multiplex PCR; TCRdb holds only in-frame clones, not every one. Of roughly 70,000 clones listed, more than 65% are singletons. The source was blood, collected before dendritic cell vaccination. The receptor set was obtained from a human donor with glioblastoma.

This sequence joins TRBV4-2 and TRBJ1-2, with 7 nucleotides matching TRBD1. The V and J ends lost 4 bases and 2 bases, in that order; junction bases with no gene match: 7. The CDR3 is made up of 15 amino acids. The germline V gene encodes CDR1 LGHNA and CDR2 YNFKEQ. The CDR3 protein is CASSPAGTENYGYTF. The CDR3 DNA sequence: TGTGCCAGCAGCCCAGCCGGGACAGAGAACTATGGCTACACCTTC.

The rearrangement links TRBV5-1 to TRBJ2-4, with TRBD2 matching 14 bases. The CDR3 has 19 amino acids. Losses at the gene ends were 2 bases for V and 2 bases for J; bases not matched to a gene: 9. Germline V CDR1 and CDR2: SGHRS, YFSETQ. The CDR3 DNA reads TGCGCCAGCAGCTTCACCTCCGGGACTAGCGGGGGCCCCAAAAACATTCAGTACTTC. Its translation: CASSFTSGTSGGPKNIQYF.

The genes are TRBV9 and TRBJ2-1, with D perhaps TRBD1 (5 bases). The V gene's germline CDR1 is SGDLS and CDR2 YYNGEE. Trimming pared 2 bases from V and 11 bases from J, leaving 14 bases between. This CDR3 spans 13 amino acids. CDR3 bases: TGTGCCAGCAGCGTGACAGATACGATTAAGCAGTTCTTC. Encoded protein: CASSVTDTIKQFF. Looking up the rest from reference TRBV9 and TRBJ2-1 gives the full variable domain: DSGVTQTPKHLITATGQRVTLRCSPRSGDLSVYWYQQSLDQGLQFLIQYYNGEERAKGNILERFSAQQFPDLHSELNLSSLELGDSALYFCASSVTDTIKQFFGPGTRLTVL.

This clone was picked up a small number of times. The CDR3 nucleotides read TGTGCCAGCAGTGCTAGCGGGGGCACAGATACGCAGTATTTT. Its protein product is CASSASGGTDTQYF. The chain links TRBV6-5 to TRBJ2-3; 9 positions agree with TRBD2. The CDR3 consists of 14 residues. Germline V gene data show CDR1 as MNHEY and CDR2 as SVGAGI. Germline trimming cut 5 bases from V and 1 base from J; bases unmatched to any gene: 1.

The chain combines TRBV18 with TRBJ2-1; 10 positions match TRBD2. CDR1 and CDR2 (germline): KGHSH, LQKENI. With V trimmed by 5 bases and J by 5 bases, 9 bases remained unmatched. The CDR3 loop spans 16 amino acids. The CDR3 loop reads CASSNLPGTSDNEQFF. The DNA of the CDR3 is TGTGCCAGCTCAAACTTACCCGGGACTAGCGACAATGAGCAGTTCTTC.

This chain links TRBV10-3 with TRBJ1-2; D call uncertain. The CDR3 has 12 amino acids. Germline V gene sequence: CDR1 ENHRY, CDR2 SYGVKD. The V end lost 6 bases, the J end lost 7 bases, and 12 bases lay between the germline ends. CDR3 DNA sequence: TGTGCCATCAGCTCGACGGCGGGTGGCTACACCTTC. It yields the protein CAISSTAGGYTF.

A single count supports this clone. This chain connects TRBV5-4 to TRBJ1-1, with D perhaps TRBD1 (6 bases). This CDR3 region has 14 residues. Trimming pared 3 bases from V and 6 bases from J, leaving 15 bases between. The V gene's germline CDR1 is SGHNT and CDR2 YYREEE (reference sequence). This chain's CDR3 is CASSWYSGVAEAFF. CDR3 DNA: TGTGCCAGCAGCTGGTACTCAGGGGTTGCTGAAGCTTTCTTT. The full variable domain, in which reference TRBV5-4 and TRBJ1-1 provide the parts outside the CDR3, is ETGVTQSPTHLIKTRGQQVTLRCSSQSGHNTVSWYQQALGQGPQFIFQYYREEENGRGNFPPRFSGLQFPNYSSELNVNALELDDSALYLCASSWYSGVAEAFFGQGTRLTVV.

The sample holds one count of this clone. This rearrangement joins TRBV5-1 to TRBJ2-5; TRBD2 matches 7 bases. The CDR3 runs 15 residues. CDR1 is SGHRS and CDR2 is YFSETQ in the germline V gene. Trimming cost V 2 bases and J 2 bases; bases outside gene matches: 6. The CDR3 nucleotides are TGCGCCAGCAGCTTTACGGGAGGTGATCAAGAGACCCAGTACTTC. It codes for CASSFTGGDQETQYF.

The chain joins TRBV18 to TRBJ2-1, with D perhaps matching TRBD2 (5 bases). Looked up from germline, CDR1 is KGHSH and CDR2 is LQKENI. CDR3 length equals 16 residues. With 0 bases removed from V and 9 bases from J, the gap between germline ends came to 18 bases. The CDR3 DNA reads TGTGCCAGCTCACCACCGCAGACCTACCTGGCGGGTGAGCAGTTCTTC. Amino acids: CASSPPQTYLAGEQFF.

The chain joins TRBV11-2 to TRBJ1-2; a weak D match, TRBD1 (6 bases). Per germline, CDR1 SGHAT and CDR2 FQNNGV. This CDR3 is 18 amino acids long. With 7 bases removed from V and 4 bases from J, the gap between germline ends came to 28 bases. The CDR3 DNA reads TGTGCCAGCACCAAATCGCTACAGGGCACAGGAGGAGGCTATGGCTACACCTTC. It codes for CASTKSLQGTGGGYGYTF.

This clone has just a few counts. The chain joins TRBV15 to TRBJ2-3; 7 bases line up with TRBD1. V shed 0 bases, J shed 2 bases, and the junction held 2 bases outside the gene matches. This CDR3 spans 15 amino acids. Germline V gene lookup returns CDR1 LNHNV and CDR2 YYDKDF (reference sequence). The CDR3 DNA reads TGTGCCACCAGCAGAGATGACAGGGCCACAGATACGCAGTATTTT. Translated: CATSRDDRATDTQYF.

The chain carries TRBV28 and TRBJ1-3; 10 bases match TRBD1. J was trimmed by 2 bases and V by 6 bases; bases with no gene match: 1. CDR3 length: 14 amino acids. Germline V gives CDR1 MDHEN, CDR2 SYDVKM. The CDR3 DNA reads TGTGCCAGCAGCGGACAGGGGGCTGGAAACACCATATATTTT. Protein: CASSGQGAGNTIYF.

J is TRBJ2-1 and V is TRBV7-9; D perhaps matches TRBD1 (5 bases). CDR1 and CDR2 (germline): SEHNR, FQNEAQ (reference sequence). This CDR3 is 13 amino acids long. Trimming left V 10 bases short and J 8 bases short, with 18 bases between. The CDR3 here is CATLGWGRDEQFF. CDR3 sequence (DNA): TGTGCCACCCTAGGTTGGGGCCGGGATGAGCAGTTCTTC. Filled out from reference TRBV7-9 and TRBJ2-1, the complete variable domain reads DTGVSQNPRHKITKRGQNVTFRCDPISEHNRLYWYRQTLGQGPEFLTYFQNEAQLEKSRLLSDRFSAERPKGSFSTLEIQRTEQGDSAMYLCATLGWGRDEQFFGPGTRLTVL.

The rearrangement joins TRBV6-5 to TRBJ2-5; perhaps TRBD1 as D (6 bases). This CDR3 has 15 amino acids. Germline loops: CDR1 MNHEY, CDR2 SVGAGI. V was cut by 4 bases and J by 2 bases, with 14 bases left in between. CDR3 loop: CASSSLLDRQETQYF. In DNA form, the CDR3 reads TGTGCCAGCAGTTCCCTCCTGGACAGACAAGAGACCCAGTACTTC.

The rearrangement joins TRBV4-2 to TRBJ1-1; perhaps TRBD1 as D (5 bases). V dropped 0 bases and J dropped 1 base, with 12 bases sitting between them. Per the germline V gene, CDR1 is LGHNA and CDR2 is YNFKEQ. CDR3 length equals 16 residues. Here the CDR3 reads CASSQDQGTPNTEAFF. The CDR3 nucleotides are TGTGCCAGCAGCCAAGACCAGGGAACCCCGAACACTGAAGCTTTCTTT.

CDR3 DNA sequence: TGTGCCAGCAGTGAGTGGGCGGGACTAAAATTCAATGAGCAGTTCTTC. Protein product: CASSEWAGLKFNEQFF. V gene TRBV2 combines with J gene TRBJ2-1, with 7 bases fitting TRBD2. The CDR3 runs 16 residues. Germline assignment: CDR1 SNHLY and CDR2 FYNNEI. Germline trimming cut 3 bases from V and 6 bases from J; bases unmatched to any gene: 11.

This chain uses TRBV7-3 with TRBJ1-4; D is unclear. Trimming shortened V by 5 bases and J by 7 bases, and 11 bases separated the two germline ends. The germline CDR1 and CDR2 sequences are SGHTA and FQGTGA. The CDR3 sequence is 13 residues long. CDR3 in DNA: TGTGCCAGCAGCCGAAGCGTGGGTGAAAAACTGTTTTTT. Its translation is CASSRSVGEKLFF.

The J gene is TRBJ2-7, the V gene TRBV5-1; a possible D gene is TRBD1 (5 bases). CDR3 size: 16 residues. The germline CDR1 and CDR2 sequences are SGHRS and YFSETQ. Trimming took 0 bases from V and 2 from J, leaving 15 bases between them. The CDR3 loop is CASSLDAGQGTYEQYF. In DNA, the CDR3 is TGCGCCAGCAGCTTGGATGCTGGGCAGGGTACCTACGAGCAGTACTTC.

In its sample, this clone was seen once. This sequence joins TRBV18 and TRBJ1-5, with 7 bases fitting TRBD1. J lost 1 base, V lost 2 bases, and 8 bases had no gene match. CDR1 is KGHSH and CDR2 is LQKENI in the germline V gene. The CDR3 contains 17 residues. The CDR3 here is CASSPFGQAGSNQPQHF. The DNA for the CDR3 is TGTGCCAGCTCACCATTCGGACAGGCGGGCAGCAATCAGCCCCAGCATTTT. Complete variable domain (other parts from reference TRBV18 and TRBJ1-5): NAGVMQNPRHLVRRRGQEARLRCSPMKGHSHVYWYRQLPEEGLKFMVYLQKENIIDESGMPKERFSAEFPKEGPSILRIQQVVRGDSAAYFCASSPFGQAGSNQPQHFGDGTRLSIL.

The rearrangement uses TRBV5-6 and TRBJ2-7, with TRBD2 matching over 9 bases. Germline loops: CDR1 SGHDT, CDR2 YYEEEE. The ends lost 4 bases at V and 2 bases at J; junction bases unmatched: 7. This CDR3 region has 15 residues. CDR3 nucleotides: TGTGCCAGCAGCCCCTTCGGCGGGGGGGCCTACGAGCAGTACTTC. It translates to CASSPFGGGAYEQYF.